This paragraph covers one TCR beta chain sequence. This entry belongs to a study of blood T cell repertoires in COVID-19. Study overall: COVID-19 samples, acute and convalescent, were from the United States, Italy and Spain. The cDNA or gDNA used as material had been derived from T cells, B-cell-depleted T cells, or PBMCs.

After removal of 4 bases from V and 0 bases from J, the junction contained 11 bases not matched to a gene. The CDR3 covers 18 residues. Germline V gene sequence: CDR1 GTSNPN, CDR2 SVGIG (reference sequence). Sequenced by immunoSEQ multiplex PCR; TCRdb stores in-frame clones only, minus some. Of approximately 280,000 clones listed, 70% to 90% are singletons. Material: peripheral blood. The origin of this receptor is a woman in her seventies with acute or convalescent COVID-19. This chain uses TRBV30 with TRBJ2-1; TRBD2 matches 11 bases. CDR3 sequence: CAWTPGLAGGFSYNEQFF. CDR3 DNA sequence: TGTGCCTGGACCCCCGGACTAGCGGGCGGCTTCTCCTACAATGAGCAGTTCTTC. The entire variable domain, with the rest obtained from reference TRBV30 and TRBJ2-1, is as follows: SQTIHQWPATLVQPVGSPLSLECTVEGTSNPNLYWYRQAAGRGLQLLFYSVGIGQISSEVPQNLSASRPQDRQFILSSKKLLLSDSGFYLCAWTPGLAGGFSYNEQFFGPGTRLTVL.